This passage covers 23 T cell receptor beta chains from one sample sequenced in a study of long-term antiretroviral therapy in people with HIV. Run at survey level, the immunoSEQ assay was version v3.0. Produced via immunoSEQ multiplex PCR; TCRdb's table is partial and in-frame only. Here the sample spans 25,000 to 30,000 clones, approximately 88% being singletons. The sample here was unsorted PBMCs, taken 2.8 years after starting antiretroviral therapy. All receptors come from a man between 25 and 39 years old with HIV.

This chain connects TRBV19 to TRBJ2-7; D is perhaps TRBD1 (6 bases). From germline, CDR1 is LNHDA and CDR2 SQIVND (reference sequence). Trimming removed 3 bases at V and 3 bases at J, with 12 bases between. The CDR3 extends over 14 amino acids. The CDR3 reads CASSISRDNYEQYF. DNA for the CDR3: TGTGCCAGTAGTATCAGTCGGGACAACTACGAGCAGTACTTC.

The chain recombines TRBV18 with TRBJ1-1, with D possibly being TRBD1 (5 bases). The CDR3 spans 12 residues. The ends were cut back, 4 bases at V and 3 bases at J, with 6 bases in the middle. Germline V lookup: CDR1 KGHSH, CDR2 LQKENI. The CDR3 protein is CASSQGHTEAFF. The CDR3 DNA reads TGTGCCAGCTCACAGGGGCACACTGAAGCTTTCTTT.

V and J are TRBV6-6 and TRBJ2-7; 7 bases map to TRBD1. The CDR3 length is 15 residues. Germline CDR1 MNHNY, CDR2 SVGAGI (reference sequence). The ends lost 6 bases at V and 5 bases at J; junction bases unmatched: 13. The CDR3 nucleotides read TGTGCCAGCAGCCAACCGGGACAGAAGCCTCACGAGCAGTACTTC. Amino acid sequence: CASSQPGQKPHEQYF.

This chain connects TRBV13 to TRBJ2-7; 7 positions match TRBD1. CDR1 is PRHDT, CDR2 FYEKMQ, per germline (reference sequence). This CDR3 spans 15 amino acids. Unmatched junction bases numbered 9, after V lost 4 bases and J lost 3 bases. As DNA, the CDR3 is TGTGCCAGCAGCTCGACGACAGGGAAGGTCTACGAGCAGTACTTC. Residues: CASSSTTGKVYEQYF.

The V call is TRBV30, the J call TRBJ1-1, with D uncertain. V was clipped by 2 bases and J by 0 bases, with 13 bases between them. Germline lookup yields CDR1 GTSNPN and CDR2 SVGIG (reference sequence). The CDR3 extends over 15 amino acids. The CDR3 loop is CAWSPIGRMNTEAFF. The CDR3 nucleotides read TGTGCCTGGAGTCCCATCGGACGGATGAACACTGAAGCTTTCTTT.

The rearrangement uses TRBV9 and TRBJ1-6, with 9 positions matching TRBD1. V lost 4 bases, J lost 7 bases, and 3 bases stayed unmatched. This CDR3 has 14 amino acids. Germline V gene data show CDR1 as SGDLS and CDR2 as YYNGEE. Here the CDR3 DNA reads TGTGCCAGCAGCCGACAGGGGGGAAATTCACCCCTCCACTTT. Protein product: CASSRQGGNSPLHF.

The V and J genes are TRBV30 and TRBJ2-5; D call uncertain. The germline V gene has CDR1 GTSNPN and CDR2 SVGIG (reference sequence). The CDR3 length is 11 residues. V shed 1 base and J shed 5 bases, with 5 bases lying between them. CDR3 DNA sequence: TGTGCCTGGAGTGGGGGTGAGACCCAGTACTTC. Translation gives CAWSGGETQYF.

The V and J genes are TRBV5-1 and TRBJ1-4, with TRBD1 matching 8 bases. V lost 2 bases, J lost 5 bases, and 2 bases stayed unmatched. Germline V gene sequence: CDR1 SGHRS, CDR2 YFSETQ. The CDR3 runs to 14 residues. CDR3 amino acids: CASSLRQGNEKLFF. The CDR3 coding sequence is TGCGCCAGCAGCTTACGACAGGGGAATGAAAAACTGTTTTTT. Full variable domain (outside the CDR3, taken from reference TRBV5-1 and TRBJ1-4): KAGVTQTPRYLIKTRGQQVTLSCSPISGHRSVSWYQQTPGQGLQFLFEYFSETQRNKGNFPGRFSGRQFSNSRSEMNVSTLELGDSALYLCASSLRQGNEKLFFGSGTQLSVL.

This chain uses TRBV6-6 with TRBJ2-2; 7 positions agree with TRBD1. The junction had 4 bases not matched to a gene; V was cut back by 2 bases and J by 1 base. This CDR3 has 16 residues. Per the germline V gene, CDR1 is MNHNY and CDR2 is SVGAGI (reference sequence). The DNA of the CDR3 is TGTGCCAGCAGTTACGACCGGGACAGGAACACCGGGGAGCTGTTTTTT. Amino acid sequence: CASSYDRDRNTGELFF.

The CDR3 sequence is CASSEMRGLNNEQFF. CDR3 DNA sequence: TGTGCCAGCAGTGAAATGCGGGGTCTGAACAATGAGCAGTTCTTC. The rearrangement uses TRBV25-1 and TRBJ2-1; D may be TRBD2 (6 bases). The V end lost 2 bases, the J end lost 5 bases, and 13 bases lay between the germline ends. Per the germline V gene, CDR1 is MGHDK and CDR2 is SYGVNS. This CDR3 is 15 amino acids long.

This sequence joins TRBV20-1 and TRBJ1-1; D is undetermined. Germline lookup yields CDR1 DFQATT and CDR2 SNEGSKA (reference sequence). The CDR3 extends over 11 amino acids. Trimming pared 5 bases from V and 4 bases from J, leaving 8 bases between. As DNA, the CDR3 is TGCAGTGCTCCCCGGGGCACTGAAGCTTTCTTT. This encodes CSAPRGTEAFF.

The chain recombines TRBV29-1 with TRBJ2-1, with D uncertain. Germline-derived CDR1 and CDR2 are SQVTM and ANQGSEA. V was trimmed by 3 bases and J by 0 bases, leaving 6 bases between them. There are 13 residues in the CDR3. The DNA for the CDR3 is TGCAGCGTTGATTCGAGCTCCTACAATGAGCAGTTCTTC. It yields the protein CSVDSSSYNEQFF.

The chain joins TRBV13 to TRBJ2-3, with TRBD2 matching 13 bases. Per germline, CDR1 PRHDT and CDR2 FYEKMQ (reference sequence). CDR3 size: 15 residues. J was trimmed by 3 bases and V by 3 bases; bases with no gene match: 0. This CDR3 is CASSLGLAGTDTQYF. CDR3 DNA: TGTGCCAGCAGCTTGGGACTAGCGGGGACAGATACGCAGTATTTT. Full variable domain (outside the CDR3, taken from reference TRBV13 and TRBJ2-3): AAGVIQSPRHLIKEKRETATLKCYPIPRHDTVYWYQQGPGQDPQFLISFYEKMQSDKGSIPDRFSAQQFSDYHSELNMSSLELGDSALYFCASSLGLAGTDTQYFGPGTRLTVL.

The chain has TRBV7-3 and TRBJ2-2; 9 bases line up with TRBD2. The junction had 5 bases not matched to a gene; V was cut back by 5 bases and J by 4 bases. The germline CDR1 and CDR2 sequences are SGHTA and FQGTGA. The CDR3 is made up of 15 amino acids. This CDR3 is CASSPGLAITGELFF. In DNA, the CDR3 is TGTGCCAGCAGCCCTGGACTAGCGATCACCGGGGAGCTGTTTTTT.

This clone was detected a few times. The chain recombines TRBV19 with TRBJ2-7, with TRBD2 matching over 8 bases. Looked up from germline, CDR1 is LNHDA and CDR2 is SQIVND (reference sequence). V lost 1 base, J lost 2 bases, and 4 bases stayed unmatched. The CDR3 loop spans 15 amino acids. The CDR3 region is CASSIVEGLAYEQYF. DNA of the CDR3: TGTGCCAGTAGTATAGTCGAGGGACTAGCCTACGAGCAGTACTTC.

The chain links TRBV6-6 to TRBJ1-1; a weak D match, TRBD1 (5 bases). The CDR3 totals 15 residues. Deletions cut 7 bases from V and 5 bases from J, with 20 bases between. Germline CDR1 MNHNY, CDR2 SVGAGI (reference sequence). The CDR3 DNA sequence: TGTGCCAGCATGACAACAGGAGCCCCGAGTACTGAAGCTTTCTTT. The encoded protein is CASMTTGAPSTEAFF.

This clone occurred once. This sequence joins TRBV7-2 and TRBJ2-1, with TRBD2 identical over 7 bases. Germline V CDR1 and CDR2: SGHTA, FQGNSA. This CDR3 spans 15 amino acids. Losses at the gene ends were 1 base for V and 5 bases for J; bases not matched to a gene: 5. For the CDR3, the DNA is TGTGCCAGCAGCTTAGACGGGGGGTTCAACAATGAGCAGTTCTTC. This gives the protein CASSLDGGFNNEQFF.

J is TRBJ2-1 and V is TRBV6-5; D uncertain. CDR3 size: 16 residues. CDR1 MNHEY and CDR2 SVGAGI come from the germline V gene. V was shortened by 1 base and J by 5 bases, with 15 bases between the two germline ends. The CDR3: CASSYFRQGHNNEQFF. In DNA form, the CDR3 reads TGTGCCAGCAGTTACTTTCGACAAGGCCACAACAATGAGCAGTTCTTC.

The DNA of the CDR3 is TGTGCCAGCAGTCAGACTCCGAACACCGGGGAGCTGTTTTTT. Translation gives CASSQTPNTGELFF. J is TRBJ2-2 and V is TRBV27; D uncertain. CDR1 and CDR2 (germline): MNHEY, SMNVEV (reference sequence). The CDR3 loop spans 14 amino acids. Trimming removed 5 bases at V and 0 bases at J, with 7 bases between.

J is TRBJ2-4 and V is TRBV10-3; 7 bases align to TRBD2. With V trimmed by 6 bases and J by 3 bases, 5 bases remained unmatched. Germline CDR1 is ENHRY and CDR2 is SYGVKD. This CDR3 is 14 amino acids long. The DNA of the CDR3 is TGTGCCATCAGGGCTGGCGGGGGCAAAAACATTCAGTACTTC. This translates into CAIRAGGGKNIQYF.

The J gene is TRBJ1-6, the V gene TRBV27; the match to TRBD1 covers 9 bases. The germline V gene encodes CDR1 MNHEY and CDR2 SMNVEV (reference sequence). The CDR3 runs 13 residues. V trimming: 6 bases; J trimming: 7 bases; junction bases outside the gene matches: 1. The DNA of the CDR3 is TGTGCCAGCAGGACAGGGGGAAATTCACCCCTCCACTTT. This translates into CASRTGGNSPLHF.

The chain has TRBV7-9 and TRBJ1-1, with D possibly TRBD1 on 5 matching bases. CDR1 SEHNR and CDR2 FQNEAQ come from the germline V gene (reference sequence). V lost 3 bases and J 6 bases, leaving 14 bases between the germline ends. The CDR3 runs 14 residues. CDR3 bases: TGTGCCAGCAGCTTTTATGGCCGACAGCCTGAAGCTTTCTTT. Amino acid sequence: CASSFYGRQPEAFF.

This clone was observed a handful of times. This rearrangement joins TRBV10-2 to TRBJ2-3; D may be TRBD2 (5 bases). Germline V gene lookup returns CDR1 WSHSY and CDR2 SAAADI. The CDR3 has 13 amino acids. Deletions cut 9 bases from V and 4 bases from J, with 14 bases between. The CDR3 region is CASSLGGPDTQYF. In DNA form, the CDR3 reads TGCGCCAGTAGTCTAGGAGGCCCAGATACGCAGTATTTT.